This T cell receptor (beta chain) comes out of a study of T cell changes during pregnancy in multiple sclerosis. Measured with immunoSEQ multiplex PCR; TCRdb has only the in-frame clones, and not every one. The table shows fewer than 90,000 clones, with roughly 91% occurring only once. Trimming removed 2 bases at V and 4 bases at J, with 9 bases between. This CDR3 contains 14 residues. The germline V gene encodes CDR1 KGHSH and CDR2 LQKENI. The starting material was peripheral blood, obtained in the first trimester of pregnancy. This TCR derives from a female donor with multiple sclerosis, enrolled in a pregnancy study. The chain is built from TRBV18 and TRBJ1-3; D may be TRBD1 (5 bases). DNA of the CDR3: TGTGCCAGCTCACCAAAGGGGTTCGGAAACACCATATATTTT. Amino acid sequence: CASSPKGFGNTIYF.